The present entry profiles one TCR beta chain with its context. The target antigen is unknown. CDR3 length: 18 residues. Germline CDR1 MGHRA, CDR2 YSYEKL. V was shortened by 1 base and J by 1 base, with 17 bases between the two germline ends. Data came from immunoSEQ multiplex PCR; TCRdb stores just in-frame clones and leaves some out. This repertoire shows about 120,000 clones, 80% to 90% found once; its top ten account for 0.55%. This record comes from a study of OX40 agonist ivuxolimab in advanced cancers. The study, taken as a whole, reports: Among the least clonally expanded were partial responders at 0.1-3.0 mg/kg.

It was autoimmune disease history or systemic immunosuppression that excluded patients. The chain recombines TRBV4-1 with TRBJ1-5, with TRBD1 as a possible D gene (5 bases). The TCR was taken from an adult with an advanced solid tumor such as melanoma, head and neck, liver or kidney cancer. Sequencing used CD4+ or CD8+ T cells sorted from blood, obtained in a trial of the OX40 agonist ivuxolimab. For the CDR3, the DNA is TGCGCCAGCAGCCAAGTATACCAGGGTGAGGAAAGCAATCAGCCCCAGCATTTT. Protein product: CASSQVYQGEESNQPQHF.